Below are 23 T cell receptor beta chains sequenced from a single sample in a study of beta chain features in type 1 diabetes. Findings and caveats of the study: Moderately but significantly shorter TCRB CDR3s were found in Type 1 diabetes patients in all four CD4+ subsets.

The study reverse transcribed the entire isolated RNA, so it sequenced expressed TCRB transcripts. This table comes from immunoSEQ multiplex PCR, and its TCRdb copy is limited to in-frame clones, with some not included. The sample shows around 260,000 clones, about 24% of them seen only once. Their antigen targets remain unknown. The sequenced sample was naive CD4+ T cells from blood. Every receptor here comes from a woman in her 30s with type 1 diabetes.

In its sample, this clone was seen a few times. The V call is TRBV6-1, the J call TRBJ2-3; D call uncertain. Trimming removed 0 bases at V and 7 bases at J, with 5 bases between. The CDR3 is 12 residues long. Germline-derived CDR1 and CDR2 are MNHNS and SASEGT. The CDR3 is CASSEARNTQYF. The CDR3, as DNA: TGTGCCAGCAGTGAAGCGCGGAATACGCAGTATTTT.

In this sample, this clone turned up a few times. The chain recombines TRBV9 with TRBJ1-2, with 8 nucleotides matching TRBD1. The CDR3 is made up of 15 amino acids. J was trimmed by 6 bases and V by 3 bases; bases with no gene match: 10. The germline V gene has CDR1 SGDLS and CDR2 YYNGEE. CDR3 coding DNA: TGTGCCAGCAGCGCCTACTCAGGGGGCGGGGATGGCTACACCTTC. This translates into CASSAYSGGGDGYTF.

This clone has more than one count but fewer than ten. One end of the junction fails to match germline, which may point to a read error. The rearrangement links TRBV2 to TRBJ1-2; tentatively, D is TRBD1 (5 bases). The CDR3 has 11 amino acids. Germline CDR1 reads SNHLY; CDR2 reads FYNNEI. In DNA form, the CDR3 reads TGTGCCAGCAGTGAAGTGGGGCGGCATGCCTTC. Its translation is CASSEVGRHAF.

The chain joins TRBV11-2 to TRBJ1-2; possible D gene TRBD1, 5 bases. There are 14 residues in the CDR3. V was shortened by 0 bases and J by 4 bases, with 9 bases between the two germline ends. Germline CDR1 SGHAT, CDR2 FQNNGV. CDR3 in amino acids: CASSLDKDSYGYTF. The CDR3 coding sequence is TGTGCCAGCAGCTTAGATAAAGACAGCTATGGCTACACCTTC.

The rearrangement joins TRBV5-4 to TRBJ2-1; 7 nucleotides match TRBD1. Looked up from germline, CDR1 is SGHNT and CDR2 is YYREEE (reference sequence). CDR3 length: 14 amino acids. V was clipped by 4 bases and J by 6 bases; unmatched bases: 7. The CDR3 spells CASSADRVSNEQFF. DNA for the CDR3: TGTGCCAGCAGCGCCGACAGGGTCAGCAATGAGCAGTTCTTC.

About this clone itself: This specimen includes other DNA sequences encoding the same CDR3. The gene calls are TRBV4-1 and TRBJ2-2; D is perhaps TRBD2 (6 bases). V was pared by 1 base and J by 5 bases, with 8 bases between. Looked up from germline, CDR1 is MGHRA and CDR2 is YSYEKL. The CDR3 sequence is 14 residues long. CDR3 sequence reads: CASSQVGGTGELFF. CDR3 in DNA: TGCGCCAGCAGCCAAGTTGGGGGGACCGGGGAGCTGTTTTTT.

The rearrangement uses TRBV18 and TRBJ2-7, with TRBD2 matching 9 bases. After removal of 4 bases from V and 7 bases from J, the junction contained 5 bases not matched to a gene. This CDR3 comprises 13 residues. Germline V gene lookup returns CDR1 KGHSH and CDR2 LQKENI. The CDR3 coding sequence is TGTGCCAGCTCACAGATAGCGGGAGAAGAGCAGTACTTC. Translating gives CASSQIAGEEQYF.

The chain couples TRBV30 to TRBJ1-1; 10 bases line up with TRBD1. The germline V gene encodes CDR1 GTSNPN and CDR2 SVGIG (reference sequence). J gave up 1 base and V 3 bases, and 14 bases lay outside the gene matches. This CDR3 is built from 18 residues. The CDR3: CAWRTGGFGRSTNTEAFF. CDR3 DNA sequence: TGTGCCTGGAGGACAGGGGGCTTTGGGCGGTCAACGAACACTGAAGCTTTCTTT.

This clone was observed a handful of times. The chain recombines TRBV29-1 with TRBJ2-1, with D possibly being TRBD1 (6 bases). CDR1 is SQVTM and CDR2 is ANQGSEA in the germline V gene. CDR3 size: 12 residues. The germline V and J ends were trimmed by 7 bases and 12 bases, with 19 bases remaining between them. The CDR3 coding sequence is TGCAGCGACGTTGTGACAGGTGAGGTGCAGTTCTTC. It encodes CSDVVTGEVQFF.

The rearrangement joins TRBV25-1 to TRBJ2-7; 8 nucleotides match TRBD2. The J segment lost 1 base and the V segment lost 2 bases, leaving 7 bases of the junction unmatched. CDR1 MGHDK and CDR2 SYGVNS come from the germline V gene. The CDR3 has 16 amino acids. The chain's CDR3 is CASSEGLAGLSYEQYF. The CDR3 region has the DNA TGTGCCAGCAGTGAAGGGCTAGCGGGCCTATCCTACGAGCAGTACTTC.

The chain has TRBV30 and TRBJ1-1; perhaps TRBD1 as D (5 bases). The CDR3 sequence is 13 residues long. Between the trimmed V and J ends, which lost 2 bases and 0 bases, there was a span of 7 bases. The germline V gene encodes CDR1 GTSNPN and CDR2 SVGIG (reference sequence). The CDR3 coding sequence is TGTGCCTGGAGTTCACAGGTGAACACTGAAGCTTTCTTT. Amino acid sequence: CAWSSQVNTEAFF.

This clone occurred a few times. The rearrangement uses TRBV29-1 and TRBJ2-1; 9 bases are shared with TRBD2. V shed 6 bases and J 5 bases; nucleotides not matched to a gene: 5. The CDR3 loop spans 13 amino acids. Germline values: CDR1 SQVTM, CDR2 ANQGSEA. The CDR3 spells CSVETSGHNEQFF. CDR3 in DNA: TGCAGCGTCGAGACTAGCGGACACAATGAGCAGTTCTTC.

This clone has just a few counts. The V gene is TRBV5-6, the J gene TRBJ2-3; 9 nucleotides match TRBD1. This CDR3 comprises 15 residues. Looked up from germline, CDR1 is SGHDT and CDR2 is YYEEEE. V lost 5 bases to trimming and J lost 12 bases; unmatched junction nucleotides: 16. CDR3 region: CASSLTGGAIRSQYF. CDR3 DNA sequence: TGTGCCAGCAGTCTTACAGGGGGCGCGATCAGGTCTCAGTATTTT.

This clone has more than one count but fewer than ten. V and J are TRBV30 and TRBJ2-7, with D possibly matching TRBD1 (5 bases). The germline V and J ends were trimmed by 7 bases and 5 bases, with 12 bases remaining between them. CDR1 is GTSNPN and CDR2 is SVGIG in the germline V gene (reference sequence). This CDR3 is built from 11 residues. The CDR3 loop reads CALSLGHEQYF. CDR3 nucleotides: TGTGCCTTGTCGCTGGGGCACGAGCAGTACTTC.

In this sample, this clone turned up a few times. The chain recombines TRBV5-1 with TRBJ2-1, with D possibly being TRBD2 (5 bases). Germline V CDR1 and CDR2: SGHRS, YFSETQ. The CDR3 length is 11 residues. V gave up 5 bases and J gave up 8 bases, with 8 bases separating them. The CDR3 sequence: CASSMRDEQFF. The CDR3 nucleotides read TGCGCCAGCAGTATGAGGGATGAGCAGTTCTTC. Together with reference TRBV5-1 and TRBJ2-1, the CDR3 gives the full variable domain: KAGVTQTPRYLIKTRGQQVTLSCSPISGHRSVSWYQQTPGQGLQFLFEYFSETQRNKGNFPGRFSGRQFSNSRSEMNVSTLELGDSALYLCASSMRDEQFFGPGTRLTVL.

The chain combines TRBV30 with TRBJ2-7; possible D gene TRBD1, 6 bases. The CDR3 runs to 14 residues. V was shortened by 2 bases and J by 5 bases, with 16 bases between the two germline ends. The germline V gene encodes CDR1 GTSNPN and CDR2 SVGIG (reference sequence). As DNA, the CDR3 is TGTGCCTGGAGTTCCGGGACACGGGCTAACGAGCAGTACTTC. Protein sequence: CAWSSGTRANEQYF.

This chain uses TRBV5-1 with TRBJ2-1, with D hard to call. Germline loops: CDR1 SGHRS, CDR2 YFSETQ. Trimming removed 4 bases from V and 0 bases from J, with 8 bases in between. This CDR3 is 14 amino acids long. DNA for the CDR3: TGCGCCAGCAGCCCGCCGAGCTCCTACAATGAGCAGTTCTTC. Its protein is CASSPPSSYNEQFF.

A few counts support this clone. The chain joins TRBV6-8 to TRBJ1-2, with D possibly matching TRBD1 (5 bases). The germline V gene has CDR1 MNHGY and CDR2 SAAAGT. The CDR3 spans 13 residues. V was cut by 4 bases and J by 6 bases, with 12 bases left in between. The CDR3 nucleotides read TGTGCCAGCAGTTTACGACAGTCAGATGGCTACACCTTC. Protein: CASSLRQSDGYTF.

This clone was observed a few times. The rearrangement uses TRBV28 and TRBJ1-1; D call uncertain. Germline lookup yields CDR1 MDHEN and CDR2 SYDVKM. The V end lost 10 bases, the J end lost 0 bases, and 12 bases lay between the germline ends. This CDR3 has 13 residues. The CDR3 loop is CAIRGPMNTEAFF. The CDR3 DNA follows: TGTGCCATCCGAGGCCCTATGAACACTGAAGCTTTCTTT.

The chain employs TRBV10-3 and TRBJ2-7; tentative D call: TRBD2 (6 bases). Trimming removed 2 bases from V and 2 bases from J, with 13 bases in between. The CDR3 is 15 amino acids. CDR1 and CDR2 from the germline V gene are ENHRY and SYGVKD. CDR3 coding DNA: TGTGCCATCAGTGAGGCCGGGACTGCTACCTACGAGCAGTACTTC. Encoded protein: CAISEAGTATYEQYF.

J is TRBJ2-7 and V is TRBV18, with TRBD2 as a possible D gene (5 bases). V lost 3 bases to trimming and J lost 5 bases, with 20 bases between them. This CDR3 region has 16 residues. Germline CDR1 KGHSH, CDR2 LQKENI. DNA of the CDR3: TGTGCCAGCTCACCTACTTTGAGGACGGCGGGTGACGAGCAGTACTTC. As protein: CASSPTLRTAGDEQYF.

The V gene is TRBV5-1, the J gene TRBJ2-6; 8 bases line up with TRBD1. There are 14 residues in the CDR3. V lost 0 bases, J lost 14 bases, and 7 bases stayed unmatched. CDR1 and CDR2 from the germline V gene are SGHRS and YFSETQ. CDR3 sequence (DNA): TGCGCCAGCAGCTTGGAGGGGACAGGTTACATCCTGACTTTC. Protein product: CASSLEGTGYILTF.

The chain joins TRBV5-1 to TRBJ2-2; 9 bases fit TRBD2. V lost 4 bases, J lost 0 bases, and 7 bases stayed unmatched. The CDR3 contains 17 residues. CDR1 and CDR2 (germline): SGHRS, YFSETQ. CDR3 nucleotide sequence: TGCGCCAGCAGCCGGATAGGACTAGCGCCGAACACCGGGGAGCTGTTTTTT. It codes for CASSRIGLAPNTGELFF.